A selection of T cell receptor beta chains follows, all from one sample in a study of control samples from healthy donors and cancer patients. Assay used: immunoSEQ multiplex PCR; TCRdb lists only in-frame clones, some missing. The sample holds about 110,000 clones, about 80% seen once. The sequenced material came from blood. These receptors were taken from a man in his late teens or twenties in good health. The CDR3 runs from the conserved cysteine through the conserved F or W. Each record gives: clone size, D gene, V gene, J gene, CDR3 protein, CDR3 DNA. The D gene is left open where the match is weak. The listing skips clone size in some rows; elsewhere it reads once, few, many or a size class.

NA	NA	TRBV7-6	TRBJ1-2	CASSRGPGYGYTF	TGTGCCAGCAGCCGGGGACCTGGCTATGGCTACACCTTC
NA	NA	TRBV7-2	TRBJ1-1	CASSLSRTEAFF	TGTGCCAGCAGCTTAAGTAGGACTGAAGCTTTCTTT
NA	NA	TRBV25-1	TRBJ2-3	CASSFQGTDTQYF	TGTGCCAGCAGTTTCCAGGGAACAGATACGCAGTATTTT
NA	NA	TRBV14	TRBJ1-1	CASSAGWTEAFF	TGTGCCAGCAGCGCAGGGTGGACTGAAGCTTTCTTT
NA	NA	TRBV14	TRBJ1-4	CASSQGRRVYEKLFF	TGTGCCAGCAGCCAAGGGCGGAGGGTTTACGAAAAACTGTTTTTT
NA	NA	TRBV18	TRBJ1-2	CASSPRVSLDYGYTF	TGTGCCAGCTCACCACGGGTGTCTTTGGACTATGGCTACACCTTC
once	NA	TRBV25-1	TRBJ2-5	CASSEPGDTQGTQYF	TGTGCCAGCAGTGAACCGGGGGACACCCAAGGGACCCAGTACTTC
NA	NA	TRBV18	TRBJ2-3	CASSPYPPTTTTDTQYF	TGTGCCAGCTCACCCTACCCCCCGACCACAACGACAGATACGCAGTATTTT
NA	NA	TRBV6-5	TRBJ1-2	CASSSGNYGYTF	TGTGCCAGCAGTTCAGGGAACTATGGCTACACCTTC
NA	NA	TRBV2	TRBJ2-2	CASSFGGPAQGELFF	TGTGCCAGCAGTTTCGGAGGTCCCGCCCAGGGGGAGCTGTTTTTT
NA	NA	TRBV12-3/TRBV12-4	TRBJ2-7	CASSTSIPSEQYF	TGTGCCAGCAGCACTTCGATTCCCTCCGAGCAGTACTTC
medium-sized	NA	TRBV5-1	TRBJ1-5	CASSLGDRESNQPQHF	TGCGCCAGCAGCTTGGGCGATAGGGAAAGCAATCAGCCCCAGCATTTT
NA	NA	TRBV18	TRBJ2-3	CASSPPELGTDTQYF	TGTGCCAGCTCACCCCCAGAATTAGGCACAGATACGCAGTATTTT
NA	NA	TRBV5-3	TRBJ2-5	CARSLRDPEQETQYF	TGTGCCAGAAGCTTGCGGGACCCCGAGCAAGAGACCCAGTACTTC
NA	NA	TRBV4-2	TRBJ1-6	CASSLKEEGSDNSPLHF	TGTGCCAGCAGCCTAAAAGAAGAGGGTTCGGATAATTCACCCCTCCACTTT
few	NA	TRBV9	TRBJ1-6	CASSAREGVRSPLHF	TGTGCCAGCAGCGCCCGGGAAGGGGTACGTTCACCCCTCCACTTT